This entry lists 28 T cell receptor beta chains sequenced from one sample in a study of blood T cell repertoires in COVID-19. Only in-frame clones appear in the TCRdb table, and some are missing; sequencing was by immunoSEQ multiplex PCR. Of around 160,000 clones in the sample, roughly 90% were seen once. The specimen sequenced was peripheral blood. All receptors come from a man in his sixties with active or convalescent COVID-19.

The DNA of the CDR3 is TGTGCCAGCAGCTTAGGAGGAGCGAACACCGGGGAGCTGTTTTTT. It is translated as CASSLGGANTGELFF. The J gene is TRBJ2-2, the V gene TRBV11-3, with D unresolved. In germline, CDR1 is SGHNT, CDR2 YENEEA. This CDR3 region has 15 residues. Trimming cost V 1 base and J 0 bases, with 6 bases left between them.

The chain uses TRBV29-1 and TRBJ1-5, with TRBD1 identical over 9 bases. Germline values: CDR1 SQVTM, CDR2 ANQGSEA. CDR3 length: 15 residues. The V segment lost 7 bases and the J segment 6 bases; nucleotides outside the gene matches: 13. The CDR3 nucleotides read TGCAGCGCCCGCACTGGGGGGACAGGGTCTCAGCCCCAGCATTTT. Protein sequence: CSARTGGTGSQPQHF.

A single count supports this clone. CDR3 in amino acids: CASSGSNDNEQFF. The CDR3 bases are TGTGCCTCTAGCGGGTCGAACGACAATGAGCAGTTCTTC. The V call is TRBV5-4, the J call TRBJ2-1; 8 positions agree with TRBD2. The V segment lost 10 bases and the J segment 5 bases; nucleotides outside the gene matches: 8. This CDR3 comprises 13 residues. The germline V gene encodes CDR1 SGHNT and CDR2 YYREEE (reference sequence).

CDR3 sequence (DNA): TGTGCCATCAGTGGGCAGGGGAGCACAGATACGCAGTATTTT. This encodes CAISGQGSTDTQYF. The chain uses TRBV10-3 and TRBJ2-3; possibly TRBD1 for D (6 bases). The CDR3 has 14 amino acids. The germline V gene encodes CDR1 ENHRY and CDR2 SYGVKD. Trimming took off 4 bases at V and 0 bases at J, with 8 bases between the two ends.

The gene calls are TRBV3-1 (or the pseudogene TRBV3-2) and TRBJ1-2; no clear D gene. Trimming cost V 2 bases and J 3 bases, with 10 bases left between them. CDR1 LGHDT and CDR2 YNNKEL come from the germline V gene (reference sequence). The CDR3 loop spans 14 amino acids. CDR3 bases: TGTGCCAGCAGCCAAAGCGAGTCGGACTATGGCTACACCTTC. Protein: CASSQSESDYGYTF.

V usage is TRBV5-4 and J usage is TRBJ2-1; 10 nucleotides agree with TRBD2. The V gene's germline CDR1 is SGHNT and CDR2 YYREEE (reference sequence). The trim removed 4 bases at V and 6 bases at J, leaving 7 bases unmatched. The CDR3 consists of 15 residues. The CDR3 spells CASSPGLARPNEQFF. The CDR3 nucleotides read TGTGCCAGCAGCCCGGGACTAGCGCGACCCAATGAGCAGTTCTTC.

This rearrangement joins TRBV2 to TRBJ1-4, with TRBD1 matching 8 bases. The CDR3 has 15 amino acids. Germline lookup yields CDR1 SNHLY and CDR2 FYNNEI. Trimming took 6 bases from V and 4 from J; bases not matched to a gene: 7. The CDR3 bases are TGTGCCAGCAGGAGGACAGGGTTTCATAATGAAAAACTGTTTTTT. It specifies CASRRTGFHNEKLFF.

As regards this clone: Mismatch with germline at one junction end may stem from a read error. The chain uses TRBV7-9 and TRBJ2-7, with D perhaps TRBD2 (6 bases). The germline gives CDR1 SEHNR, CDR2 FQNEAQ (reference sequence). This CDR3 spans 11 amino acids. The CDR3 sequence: CASSQGGEPGF. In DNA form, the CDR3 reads TGTGCCAGCAGCCAGGGCGGGGAACCAGGATTC.

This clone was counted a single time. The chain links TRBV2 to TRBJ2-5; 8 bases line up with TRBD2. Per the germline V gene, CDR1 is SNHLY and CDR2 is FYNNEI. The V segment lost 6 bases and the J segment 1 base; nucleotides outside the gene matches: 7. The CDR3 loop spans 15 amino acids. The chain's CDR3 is CASRQGGGLQETQYF. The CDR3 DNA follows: TGTGCCAGCAGGCAGGGCGGGGGGCTCCAAGAGACCCAGTACTTC.

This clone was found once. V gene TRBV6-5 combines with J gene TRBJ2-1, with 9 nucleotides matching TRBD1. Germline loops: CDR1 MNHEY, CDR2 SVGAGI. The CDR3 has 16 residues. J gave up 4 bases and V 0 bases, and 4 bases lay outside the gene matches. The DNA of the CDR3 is TGTGCCAGCAGTTACTCGACGGGACAGGGATACAATGAGCAGTTCTTC. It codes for CASSYSTGQGYNEQFF.

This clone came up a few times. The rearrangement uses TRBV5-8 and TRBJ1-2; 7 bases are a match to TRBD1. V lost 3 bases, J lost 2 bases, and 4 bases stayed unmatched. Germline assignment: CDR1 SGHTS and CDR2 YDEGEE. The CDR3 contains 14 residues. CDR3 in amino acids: CASSSPGQNYGYTF. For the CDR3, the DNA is TGTGCCAGCAGCTCCCCGGGACAGAACTATGGCTACACCTTC.

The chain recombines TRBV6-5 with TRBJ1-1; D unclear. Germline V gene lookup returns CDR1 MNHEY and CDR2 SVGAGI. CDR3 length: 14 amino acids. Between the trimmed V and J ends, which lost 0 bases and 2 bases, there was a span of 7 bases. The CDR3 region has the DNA TGTGCCAGCAGTTACTCCCAGGCTAACACTGAAGCTTTCTTT. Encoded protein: CASSYSQANTEAFF.

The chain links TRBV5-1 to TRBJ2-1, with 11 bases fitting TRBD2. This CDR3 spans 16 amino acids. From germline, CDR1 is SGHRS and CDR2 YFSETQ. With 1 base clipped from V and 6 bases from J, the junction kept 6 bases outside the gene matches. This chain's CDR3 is CASSLRPGLAVNEQFF. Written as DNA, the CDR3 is TGCGCCAGCAGCTTGAGACCGGGACTAGCGGTCAATGAGCAGTTCTTC.

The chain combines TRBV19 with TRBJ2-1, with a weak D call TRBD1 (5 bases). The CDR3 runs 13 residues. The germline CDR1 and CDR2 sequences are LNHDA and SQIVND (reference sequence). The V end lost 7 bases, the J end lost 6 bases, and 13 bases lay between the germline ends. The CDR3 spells CASKGRVANEQFF. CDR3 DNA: TGTGCCAGTAAGGGCAGGGTGGCCAATGAGCAGTTCTTC.

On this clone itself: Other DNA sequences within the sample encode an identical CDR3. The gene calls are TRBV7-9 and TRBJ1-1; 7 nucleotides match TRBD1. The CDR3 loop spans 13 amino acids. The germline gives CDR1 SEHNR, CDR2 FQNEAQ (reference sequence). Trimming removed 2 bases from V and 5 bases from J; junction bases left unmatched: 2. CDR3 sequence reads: CASSLQGDTEAFF. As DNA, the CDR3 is TGTGCCAGCAGCTTACAGGGGGATACTGAAGCTTTCTTT.

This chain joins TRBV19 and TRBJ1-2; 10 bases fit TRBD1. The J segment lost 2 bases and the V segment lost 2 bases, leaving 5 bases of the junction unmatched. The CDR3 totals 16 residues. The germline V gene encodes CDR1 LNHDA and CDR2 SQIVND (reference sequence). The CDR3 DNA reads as TGTGCCAGTAGTATACATGGACAGGGGGGAAACTATGGCTACACCTTC. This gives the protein CASSIHGQGGNYGYTF.

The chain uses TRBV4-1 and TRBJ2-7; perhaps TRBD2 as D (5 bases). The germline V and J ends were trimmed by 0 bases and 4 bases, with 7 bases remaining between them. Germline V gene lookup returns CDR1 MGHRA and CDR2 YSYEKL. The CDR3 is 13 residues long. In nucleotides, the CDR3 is TGCGCCAGCAGCCAAGATTGGAGGTACGAGCAGTACTTC. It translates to CASSQDWRYEQYF.

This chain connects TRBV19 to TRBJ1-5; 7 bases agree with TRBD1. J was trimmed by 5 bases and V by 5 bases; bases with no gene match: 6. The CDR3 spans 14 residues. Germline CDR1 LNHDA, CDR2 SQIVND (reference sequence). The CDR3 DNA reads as TGTGCCAGTAGTCGACAGGGTGGGGATCAGCCCCAGCATTTT. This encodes CASSRQGGDQPQHF.

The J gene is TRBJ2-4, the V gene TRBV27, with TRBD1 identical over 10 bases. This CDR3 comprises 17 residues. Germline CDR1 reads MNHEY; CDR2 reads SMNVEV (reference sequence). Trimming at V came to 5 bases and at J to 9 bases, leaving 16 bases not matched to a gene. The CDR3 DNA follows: TGTGCCAGCAGTCACACCCGGGACAGGGGAAGGTTCGGCATTCAGTACTTC. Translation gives CASSHTRDRGRFGIQYF.

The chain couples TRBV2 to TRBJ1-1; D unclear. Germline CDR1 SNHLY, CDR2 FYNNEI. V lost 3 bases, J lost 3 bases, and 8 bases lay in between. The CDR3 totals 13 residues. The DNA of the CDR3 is TGTGCCAGCAGTGACAGGCCGGACACTGAAGCTTTCTTT. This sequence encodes CASSDRPDTEAFF.

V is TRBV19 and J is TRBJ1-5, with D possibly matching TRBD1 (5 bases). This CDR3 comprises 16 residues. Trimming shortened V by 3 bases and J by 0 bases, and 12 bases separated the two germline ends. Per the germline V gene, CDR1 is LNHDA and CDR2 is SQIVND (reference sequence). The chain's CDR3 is CASSIQGRPSNQPQHF. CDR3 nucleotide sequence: TGTGCCAGTAGTATCCAGGGCAGACCTAGCAATCAGCCCCAGCATTTT.

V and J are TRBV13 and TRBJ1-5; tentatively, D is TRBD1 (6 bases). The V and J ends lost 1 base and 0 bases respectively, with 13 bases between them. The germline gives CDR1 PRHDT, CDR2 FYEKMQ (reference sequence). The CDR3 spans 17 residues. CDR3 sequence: CASSLEQGFYSNQPQHF. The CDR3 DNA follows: TGTGCCAGCAGCTTAGAACAGGGATTTTATAGCAATCAGCCCCAGCATTTT.

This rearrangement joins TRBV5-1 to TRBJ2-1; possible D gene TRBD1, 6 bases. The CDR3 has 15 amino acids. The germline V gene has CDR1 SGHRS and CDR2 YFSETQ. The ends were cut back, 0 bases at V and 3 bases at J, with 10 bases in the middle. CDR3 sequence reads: CASSLGTENYNEQFF. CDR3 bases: TGCGCCAGCAGCTTGGGGACAGAGAACTACAATGAGCAGTTCTTC.

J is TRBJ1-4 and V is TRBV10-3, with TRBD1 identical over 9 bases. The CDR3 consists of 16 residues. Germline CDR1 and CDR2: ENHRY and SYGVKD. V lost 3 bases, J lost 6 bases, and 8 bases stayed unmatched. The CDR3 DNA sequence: TGTGCCATCAGTGACCCGTACAGGGGGCAAGATGAAAAACTGTTTTTT. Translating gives CAISDPYRGQDEKLFF.

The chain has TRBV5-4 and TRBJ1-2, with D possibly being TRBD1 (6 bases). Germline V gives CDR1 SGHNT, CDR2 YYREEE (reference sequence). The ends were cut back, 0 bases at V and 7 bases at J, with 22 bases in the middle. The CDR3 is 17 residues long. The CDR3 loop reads CASSLAGGALRVSGYTF. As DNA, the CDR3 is TGTGCCAGCAGCTTGGCCGGGGGGGCGCTCCGAGTTTCTGGCTACACCTTC.

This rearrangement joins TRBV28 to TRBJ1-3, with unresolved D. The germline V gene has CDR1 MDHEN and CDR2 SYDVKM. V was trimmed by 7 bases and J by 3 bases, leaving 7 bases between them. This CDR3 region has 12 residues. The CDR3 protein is CASTESGNTIYF. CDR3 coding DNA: TGTGCCAGCACGGAGAGTGGAAACACCATATATTTT.

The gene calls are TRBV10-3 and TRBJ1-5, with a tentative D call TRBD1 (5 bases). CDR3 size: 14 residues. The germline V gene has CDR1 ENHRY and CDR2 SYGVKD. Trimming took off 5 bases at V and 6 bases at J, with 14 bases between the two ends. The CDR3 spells CAISQQGGLQPQHF. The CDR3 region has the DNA TGTGCCATCAGTCAGCAGGGAGGGCTTCAGCCCCAGCATTTT.

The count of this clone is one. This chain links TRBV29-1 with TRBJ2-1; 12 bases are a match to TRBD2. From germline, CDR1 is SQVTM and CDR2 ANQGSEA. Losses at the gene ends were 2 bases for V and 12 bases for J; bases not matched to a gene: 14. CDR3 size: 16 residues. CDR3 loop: CSVETNSPSGRVLQFF. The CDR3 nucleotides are TGCAGCGTTGAAACGAACTCCCCTAGCGGGAGGGTCTTGCAGTTCTTC.